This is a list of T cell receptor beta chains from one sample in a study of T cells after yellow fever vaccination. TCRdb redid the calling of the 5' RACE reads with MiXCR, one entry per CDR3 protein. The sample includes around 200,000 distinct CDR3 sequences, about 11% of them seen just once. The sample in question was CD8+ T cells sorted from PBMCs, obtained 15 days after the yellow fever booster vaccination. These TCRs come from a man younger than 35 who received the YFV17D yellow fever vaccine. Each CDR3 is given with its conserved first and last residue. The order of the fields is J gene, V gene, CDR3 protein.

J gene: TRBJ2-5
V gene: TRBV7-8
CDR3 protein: CASSLGRAQETQYF

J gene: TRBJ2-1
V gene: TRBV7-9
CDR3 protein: CASSPWDSYNEQFF

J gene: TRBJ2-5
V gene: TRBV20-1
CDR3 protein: CSANGAEETQYF

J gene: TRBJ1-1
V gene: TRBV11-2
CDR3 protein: CASSLDREAFF

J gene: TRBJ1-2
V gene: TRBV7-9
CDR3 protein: CASSTTRGYTF

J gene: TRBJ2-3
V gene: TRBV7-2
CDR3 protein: CASRDRDRHTDTQYF

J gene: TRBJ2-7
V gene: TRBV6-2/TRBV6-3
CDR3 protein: CASSYLRGVEQYF

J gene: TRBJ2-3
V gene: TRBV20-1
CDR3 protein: CSASAGGGTDTQYF

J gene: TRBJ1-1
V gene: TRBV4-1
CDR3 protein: CASSQARVYLGAENTEAFF

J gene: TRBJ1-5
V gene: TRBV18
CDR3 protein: CASSLHFGQGAIWSNQPQHF

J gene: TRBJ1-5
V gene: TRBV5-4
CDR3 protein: CASSPGTNQPQHF

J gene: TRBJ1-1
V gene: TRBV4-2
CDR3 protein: CASSQERAGDEAFF

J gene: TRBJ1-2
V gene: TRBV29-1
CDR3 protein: CSVPRAGGYTF

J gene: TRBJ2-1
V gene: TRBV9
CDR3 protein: CASGDEQFF

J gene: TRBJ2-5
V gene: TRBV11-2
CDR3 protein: CASSLRSFNLAGGPVQQETQYF

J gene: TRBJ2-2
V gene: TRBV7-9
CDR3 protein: CASSPWDRVNTGELFF

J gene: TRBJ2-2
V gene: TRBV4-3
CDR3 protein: CASSQEKRGNTGELFF

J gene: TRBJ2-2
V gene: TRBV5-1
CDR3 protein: CASSWDYGIANTGELFF

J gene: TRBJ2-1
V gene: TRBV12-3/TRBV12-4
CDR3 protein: CASSFWGDNEQFF

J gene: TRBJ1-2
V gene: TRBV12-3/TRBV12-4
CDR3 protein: CASTETGAGGYTF

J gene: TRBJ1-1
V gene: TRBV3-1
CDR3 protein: CASIPGQGASEAFF

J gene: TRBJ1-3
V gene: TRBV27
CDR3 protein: CASIDSSGNTIYF

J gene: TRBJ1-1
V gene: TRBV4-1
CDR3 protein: CASSQGVGNTEAFF

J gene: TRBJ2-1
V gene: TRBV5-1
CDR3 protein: CASSLRRTEDEQFF

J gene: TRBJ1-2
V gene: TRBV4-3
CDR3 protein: CASSQDNRASFYGYTF

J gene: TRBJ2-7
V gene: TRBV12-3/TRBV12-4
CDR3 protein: CASSFGDPGEQYF

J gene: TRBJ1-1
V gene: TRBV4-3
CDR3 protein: CASSPWTGYKAFF

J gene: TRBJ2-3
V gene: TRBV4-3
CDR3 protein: CASSQDIYDTQYF

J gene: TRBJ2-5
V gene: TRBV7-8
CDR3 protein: CASSFRRLGGTQYF

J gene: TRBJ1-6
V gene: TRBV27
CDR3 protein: CASTPLGQNNSPLHF

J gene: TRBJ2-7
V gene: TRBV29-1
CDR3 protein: CSKVRSPYEQYF

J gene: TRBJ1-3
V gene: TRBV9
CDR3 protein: CASSGQGYTIYF

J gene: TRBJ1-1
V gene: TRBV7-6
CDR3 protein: CASSSLNGGTTEAFF

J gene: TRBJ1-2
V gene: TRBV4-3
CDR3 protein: CASSQDTGANRGYTF

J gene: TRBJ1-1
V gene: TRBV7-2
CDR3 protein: CASSFSGTEAFF

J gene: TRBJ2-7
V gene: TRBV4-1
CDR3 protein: CASSQTAGPYGQYF

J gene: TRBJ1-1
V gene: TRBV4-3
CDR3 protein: CASSQDVGVTEAFF

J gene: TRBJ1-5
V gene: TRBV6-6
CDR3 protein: CASSWDRGLNQPQHF

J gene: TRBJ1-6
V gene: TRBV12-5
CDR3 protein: CAPSVISYNSPLHF

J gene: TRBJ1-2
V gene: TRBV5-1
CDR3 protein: CASSTGQGKVGYTF

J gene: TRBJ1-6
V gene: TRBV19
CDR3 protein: CASSMGGLPGNSPLHF

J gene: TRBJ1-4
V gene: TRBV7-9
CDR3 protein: CATRPEGGLDEKLFF

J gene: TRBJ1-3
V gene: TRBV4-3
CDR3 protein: CASSQAEQPGNTIYF

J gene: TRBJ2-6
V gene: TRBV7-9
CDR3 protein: CASSSTGGANVLTF

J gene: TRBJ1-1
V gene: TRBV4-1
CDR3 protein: CASRPTGLNTEAFF

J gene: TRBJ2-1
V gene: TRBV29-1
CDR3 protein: CSVSGRGGRYNEQFF

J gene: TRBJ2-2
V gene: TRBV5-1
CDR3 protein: CASSSDRPRGELFF

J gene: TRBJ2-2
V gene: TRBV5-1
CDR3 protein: CASSLGTMNTGELFF

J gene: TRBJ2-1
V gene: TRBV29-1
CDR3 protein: CSVEGTGPWNEQFF

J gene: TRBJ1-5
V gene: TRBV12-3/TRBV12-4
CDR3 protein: CASSLWGAGQPQHF

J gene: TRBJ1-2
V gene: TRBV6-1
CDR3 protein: CASGGAVSFGYTF